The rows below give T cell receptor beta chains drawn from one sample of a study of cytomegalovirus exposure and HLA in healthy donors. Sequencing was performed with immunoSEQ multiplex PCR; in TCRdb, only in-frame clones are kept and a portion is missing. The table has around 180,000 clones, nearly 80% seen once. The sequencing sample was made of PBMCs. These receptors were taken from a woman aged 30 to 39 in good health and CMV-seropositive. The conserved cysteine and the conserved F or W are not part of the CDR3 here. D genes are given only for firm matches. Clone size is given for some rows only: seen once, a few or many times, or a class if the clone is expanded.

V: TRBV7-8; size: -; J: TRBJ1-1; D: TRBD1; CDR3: ASSPRQGMNTEAF
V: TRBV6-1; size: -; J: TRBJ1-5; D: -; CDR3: ASTGLNSNQPQH
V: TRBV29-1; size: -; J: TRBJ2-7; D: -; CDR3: SVEGRGSYEQY
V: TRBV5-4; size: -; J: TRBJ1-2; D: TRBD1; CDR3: ASSLDLHRQGASYGYT
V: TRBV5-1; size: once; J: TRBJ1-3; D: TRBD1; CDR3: ASSLGTGHSGNTIY
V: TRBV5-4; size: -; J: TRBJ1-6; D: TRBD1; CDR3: ASSSPRQGTNSPLH
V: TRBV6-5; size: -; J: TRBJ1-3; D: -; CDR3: ASSRQGISGNTIY
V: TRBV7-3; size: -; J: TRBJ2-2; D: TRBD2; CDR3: ASSRGLAGAGELF
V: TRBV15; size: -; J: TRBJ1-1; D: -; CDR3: ATSRDLERWDTEAF
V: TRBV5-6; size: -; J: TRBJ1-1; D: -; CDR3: ASSFAGSNTEAF
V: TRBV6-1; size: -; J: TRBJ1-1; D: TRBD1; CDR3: ASRGTGERIGGAF
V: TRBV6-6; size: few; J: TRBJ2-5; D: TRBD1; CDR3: ASSYRQGSRETQY
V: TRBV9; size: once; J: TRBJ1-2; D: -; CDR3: ASSVDPGPAGGYT
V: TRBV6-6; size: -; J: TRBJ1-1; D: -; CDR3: ASSSGGDPEAF
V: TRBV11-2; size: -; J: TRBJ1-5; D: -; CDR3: ASRDGQSNQPQH
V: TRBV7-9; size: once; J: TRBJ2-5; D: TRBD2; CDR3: SSSRGLAGVETQY